Below are 23 T cell receptor beta chains sequenced from a single sample in a study of blood T cell repertoires in COVID-19. TCRdb's copy holds only in-frame clones and misses some; the assay was immunoSEQ multiplex PCR. This table holds 150,000 to 180,000 clones, around three quarters found once. The sequencing input was peripheral blood. The receptors derive from a man aged 80 or over with acute or convalescent COVID-19.

This clone appeared a single time. This chain links TRBV10-3 with TRBJ2-5, with 7 bases lining up with TRBD2. The CDR3 has 16 amino acids. Germline V gives CDR1 ENHRY, CDR2 SYGVKD. V lost 0 bases and J lost 2; bases outside the gene matches: 6. CDR3 sequence: CAISESRAGVQETQYF. CDR3 bases: TGTGCCATCAGTGAGTCGCGGGCGGGGGTACAAGAGACCCAGTACTTC.

The chain recombines TRBV6-5 with TRBJ2-5; D not resolved. This CDR3 has 14 residues. V lost 5 bases and J lost 1, with 11 bases in between. The germline CDR1 and CDR2 sequences are MNHEY and SVGAGI. CDR3 DNA: TGTGCCAGCAGTCGGAGTGGCGCCCAAGAGACCCAGTACTTC. Translated: CASSRSGAQETQYF.

The chain combines TRBV24-1 with TRBJ1-2; 10 bases are shared with TRBD1. Germline values: CDR1 KGHDR, CDR2 SFDVKD. With V trimmed by 8 bases and J by 3 bases, 11 bases remained unmatched. This CDR3 is built from 16 residues. CDR3 bases: TGTGCCACCAACCGATTCGGACAGGGGGATGACTATGGCTACACCTTC. It encodes CATNRFGQGDDYGYTF.

The gene calls are TRBV7-2 and TRBJ1-6; D unclear. Germline V gene lookup returns CDR1 SGHTA and CDR2 FQGNSA. Between the trimmed V and J ends, which lost 2 bases and 12 bases, there was a span of 11 bases. The CDR3 is 13 amino acids. The CDR3: CASSLTLRKPLHF. The CDR3 nucleotides read TGTGCCAGCAGCTTAACACTGAGGAAACCCCTCCACTTT. Full variable domain (rest looked up from reference TRBV7-2 and TRBJ1-6): GAGVSQSPSNKVTEKGKDVELRCDPISGHTALYWYRQSLGQGLEFLIYFQGNSAPDKSGLPSDRFSAERTGGSVSTLTIQRTQQEDSAVYLCASSLTLRKPLHFGNGTRLTVT.

The CDR3 loop is CASGGQFNEKLFF. The CDR3, as DNA: TGCGCCAGCGGGGGACAGTTTAATGAAAAACTGTTTTTT. The V call is TRBV4-3, the J call TRBJ1-4, with TRBD1 identical over 7 bases. The CDR3 contains 13 residues. CDR1 and CDR2 from the germline V gene are LGHNA and YSLEER. Trimming took 8 bases from V and 4 from J; bases not matched to a gene: 4.

This clone was counted a few times. This chain uses TRBV24-1 with TRBJ2-7, with TRBD2 identical over 10 bases. Per the germline V gene, CDR1 is KGHDR and CDR2 is SFDVKD. The CDR3 is 18 amino acids. V was pared by 5 bases and J by 4 bases, with 16 bases of the junction left unmatched. The CDR3 is CATSAPSPHSGGAYEQYF. The CDR3 DNA reads as TGTGCCACCAGTGCCCCTAGTCCCCACAGCGGGGGGGCTTACGAGCAGTACTTC.

This chain uses TRBV4-1 with TRBJ2-3; 11 nucleotides align to TRBD2. Germline V gene sequence: CDR1 MGHRA, CDR2 YSYEKL. V shed 0 bases, J shed 1 base, and the junction held 3 bases outside the gene matches. The CDR3 is 17 amino acids. The CDR3 loop reads CASSQDGSGGGTDTQYF. The CDR3 region has the DNA TGCGCCAGCAGCCAAGATGGTAGCGGGGGGGGCACAGATACGCAGTATTTT.

This sequence joins TRBV24-1 and TRBJ2-5; the match to TRBD1 covers 8 bases. Looked up from germline, CDR1 is KGHDR and CDR2 is SFDVKD. The ends lost 6 bases at V and 1 base at J; junction bases unmatched: 6. This CDR3 comprises 15 residues. CDR3 in DNA: TGTGCCACCAGTTTCACAGGGGGAGTCCAAGAGACCCAGTACTTC. Its translation is CATSFTGGVQETQYF.

The chain is built from TRBV27 and TRBJ2-2; tentatively, D is TRBD2 (5 bases). Germline V CDR1 and CDR2: MNHEY, SMNVEV (reference sequence). The V end was cut by 2 bases, the J end by 4 bases, with 8 bases between. The CDR3 totals 14 residues. In DNA, the CDR3 is TGTGCCAGCAGTTTAGGGAGTCGCACCGGGGAGCTGTTTTTT. Residues: CASSLGSRTGELFF.

The J gene is TRBJ2-5, the V gene TRBV5-1; D possibly corresponds to TRBD1 (6 bases). Germline values: CDR1 SGHRS, CDR2 YFSETQ. V lost 4 bases to trimming and J lost 4 bases, with 17 bases between them. The CDR3 is made up of 15 amino acids. CDR3 loop: CASSPTGPSGETQYF. The CDR3 coding sequence is TGCGCCAGCAGCCCGACAGGCCCGAGTGGAGAGACCCAGTACTTC.

This clone has more than one count but fewer than ten. The V call is TRBV24-1, the J call TRBJ1-5; a possible D gene is TRBD1 (5 bases). The CDR3 loop spans 14 amino acids. The germline V gene has CDR1 KGHDR and CDR2 SFDVKD. V lost 7 bases and J lost 2, with 11 bases in between. CDR3 in DNA: TGTGCCACCAGCGGGGGAAACGGCAATCAGCCCCAGCATTTT. This translates into CATSGGNGNQPQHF.

CDR3 nucleotides: TGTGCCTGGAGGGTGTGGGGGACTCTTTCAGACACTGAAGCTTTCTTT. Translation: CAWRVWGTLSDTEAFF. The gene calls are TRBV30 and TRBJ1-1; the D gene is possibly TRBD1 (5 bases). The CDR3 totals 16 residues. Trimming left V 3 bases short and J 3 bases short, with 20 bases between. Germline V gives CDR1 GTSNPN, CDR2 SVGIG (reference sequence).

The chain links TRBV19 to TRBJ1-2, with D tentatively TRBD1 (5 bases). The germline V gene encodes CDR1 LNHDA and CDR2 SQIVND (reference sequence). This CDR3 has 12 amino acids. Trimming removed 10 bases from V and 4 bases from J, with 13 bases in between. As DNA, the CDR3 is TGTGCCATTCCGGGACTGCTCTATGGCTACACCTTC. It is translated as CAIPGLLYGYTF.

V is TRBV6-5 and J is TRBJ2-7; a weak D match, TRBD2 (7 bases). The V end was cut by 4 bases, the J end by 5 bases, with 12 bases between. Per germline, CDR1 MNHEY and CDR2 SVGAGI. This CDR3 has 13 residues. CDR3 DNA sequence: TGTGCCAGCAGTTGGGGGGGCGGGAACGAGCAGTACTTC. As protein: CASSWGGGNEQYF.

The CDR3 nucleotides read TGTGCCAGCAGCCGTACAGCCTCAGGGGCCAACGTCCTGACTTTC. Translated, it gives CASSRTASGANVLTF. The V call is TRBV11-3, the J call TRBJ2-6; no definite D call. Per germline, CDR1 SGHNT and CDR2 YENEEA. V was trimmed by 5 bases and J by 4 bases, leaving 12 bases between them. The CDR3 extends over 15 amino acids.

This clone was recorded a few times. The rearrangement joins TRBV5-5 to TRBJ1-5; 9 bases map to TRBD1. Trimming removed 4 bases from V and 0 bases from J; junction bases left unmatched: 14. Germline values: CDR1 SGHKS, CDR2 YYEKEE (reference sequence). The CDR3 totals 19 residues. The CDR3 DNA is TGTGCCAGCAGCCATCCCTCCGGGACAGGGTTGGCTAGCAATCAGCCCCAGCATTTT. Amino acid sequence: CASSHPSGTGLASNQPQHF. The complete variable domain, with remaining parts taken from reference TRBV5-5 and TRBJ1-5, reads DAGVTQSPTHLIKTRGQQVTLRCSPISGHKSVSWYQQVLGQGPQFIFQYYEKEERGRGNFPDRFSARQFPNYSSELNVNALLLGDSALYLCASSHPSGTGLASNQPQHFGDGTRLSIL.

The chain uses TRBV4-1 and TRBJ1-3; no reliable D call. V shed 0 bases and J shed 10 bases, with 13 bases lying between them. The V gene's germline CDR1 is MGHRA and CDR2 YSYEKL. The CDR3 is made up of 14 amino acids. In DNA form, the CDR3 reads TGCGCCAGCAGCCAAGATCGTTTTCCGAGTACCATATATTTT. This encodes CASSQDRFPSTIYF.

This clone was seen just once. The chain has TRBV5-1 and TRBJ1-3, with 7 bases that match TRBD1. V gave up 0 bases and J gave up 5 bases; unmatched junction bases: 17. This CDR3 is 19 amino acids long. Germline CDR1 SGHRS, CDR2 YFSETQ. The CDR3 is CASSLGVTTGPLFRNTIYF. The DNA of the CDR3 is TGCGCCAGCAGCTTGGGGGTGACGACAGGGCCGTTATTTCGAAACACCATATATTTT.

V gene TRBV15 combines with J gene TRBJ1-1, with D hard to call. V was shortened by 1 base and J by 9 bases, with 6 bases between the two germline ends. The CDR3 covers 11 residues. The germline CDR1 and CDR2 sequences are LNHNV and YYDKDF (reference sequence). The CDR3 DNA is TGTGCCACCAGCAGAGCAGAAAAAGCTTTCTTT. Translated, it gives CATSRAEKAFF.

The genes are TRBV19 and TRBJ2-1, with D possibly matching TRBD1 (5 bases). The CDR3 totals 18 residues. V lost 5 bases and J lost 1, with 21 bases in between. Germline V CDR1 and CDR2: LNHDA, SQIVND (reference sequence). This CDR3 reads CASSGDSVFGASYNEQFF. The CDR3 DNA sequence: TGTGCCAGTAGTGGGGATTCGGTTTTTGGGGCTTCCTACAATGAGCAGTTCTTC.

In DNA form, the CDR3 reads TGCGCCAGCAGCCCGGGGAACCCGGGACTCTATATGGGGACTGAAGCTTTCTTT. Residues: CASSPGNPGLYMGTEAFF. The chain links TRBV5-1 to TRBJ1-1, with D possibly TRBD1 on 5 matching bases. CDR3 length: 18 amino acids. Trimming removed 4 bases at V and 5 bases at J, with 27 bases between. Per germline, CDR1 SGHRS and CDR2 YFSETQ.

The chain couples TRBV30 to TRBJ2-4, with D maybe TRBD1 (5 bases). CDR1 is GTSNPN, CDR2 SVGIG, per germline (reference sequence). The V end lost 1 base, the J end lost 6 bases, and 13 bases lay between the germline ends. This CDR3 contains 14 residues. CDR3 protein: CAWSDSSQGNIQYF. CDR3 DNA sequence: TGTGCCTGGAGTGACAGTAGCCAGGGAAACATTCAGTACTTC.

The V call is TRBV25-1, the J call TRBJ1-3; 8 bases map to TRBD1. The V gene's germline CDR1 is MGHDK and CDR2 SYGVNS. There are 14 residues in the CDR3. V shed 5 bases and J 4 bases; nucleotides not matched to a gene: 4. CDR3 protein: CASSIQGGGNTIYF. CDR3 bases: TGTGCCAGCAGTATACAGGGGGGCGGAAACACCATATATTTT.